These 22 T cell receptor beta chains were all obtained from the same sample, sequenced in a study of blood T cell repertoires in COVID-19. Here immunoSEQ multiplex PCR was the method, and the copy in TCRdb shows in-frame clones only, minus some. The sample yields 120,000 or so clones, roughly 80% seen once. Sequencing input: peripheral blood. The receptor source for this set is a man aged 50 to 59 with acute or convalescent COVID-19.

The V and J genes are TRBV19 and TRBJ1-4, with D unclear. Germline loops: CDR1 LNHDA, CDR2 SQIVND (reference sequence). The ends were cut back, 3 bases at V and 5 bases at J, with 10 bases in the middle. The CDR3 spans 14 residues. The DNA for the CDR3 is TGTGCCAGTAGTATTCGGAGAGCCAATGAAAAACTGTTTTTT. Translation: CASSIRRANEKLFF.

The V and J genes are TRBV2 and TRBJ2-7; 13 bases fit TRBD2. This CDR3 is 14 amino acids long. Trimming cost V 5 bases and J 5 bases; bases outside gene matches: 3. Germline CDR1 is SNHLY and CDR2 is FYNNEI. The CDR3 region is CASSRLAGGHEQYF. The CDR3 coding sequence is TGTGCCAGCAGTAGACTAGCGGGAGGACACGAGCAGTACTTC.

The chain is built from TRBV29-1 and TRBJ2-1; D uncertain. V was clipped by 0 bases and J by 10 bases, with 13 bases between them. The CDR3 has 13 amino acids. The germline V gene has CDR1 SQVTM and CDR2 ANQGSEA. CDR3 amino acids: CSVEDLNILEQFF. In DNA form, the CDR3 reads TGCAGCGTTGAAGATCTCAACATACTAGAGCAGTTCTTC.

The chain couples TRBV27 to TRBJ2-3, with TRBD1 matching 10 bases. There are 14 residues in the CDR3. Trimming at V came to 4 bases and at J to 4 bases, leaving 2 bases not matched to a gene. Germline CDR1 reads MNHEY; CDR2 reads SMNVEV (reference sequence). The DNA of the CDR3 is TGTGCCAGCAGTTGGACAGGGGGGGCAGATACGCAGTATTTT. This encodes CASSWTGGADTQYF.

The sample holds one count of this clone. The chain carries TRBV19 and TRBJ1-1, with 10 bases lining up with TRBD1. This CDR3 comprises 12 residues. V lost 7 bases, J lost 8 bases, and 4 bases stayed unmatched. CDR1 is LNHDA, CDR2 SQIVND, per germline (reference sequence). The DNA for the CDR3 is TGTGCCAGTATTGACAGGGGGCTAGAAGCTTTCTTT. Protein sequence: CASIDRGLEAFF.

The gene calls are TRBV12-3 or TRBV12-4 and TRBJ1-5, with D possibly being TRBD1 (5 bases). The CDR3 length is 13 residues. V lost 5 bases and J 7 bases, leaving 12 bases between the germline ends. The CDR3 nucleotides read TGTGCCAGCAGTCAGGGACTGGTACAGCCCCAGCATTTT. Its translation is CASSQGLVQPQHF.

The chain uses TRBV6-6 and TRBJ2-7; 9 positions agree with TRBD2. The CDR3 loop spans 14 amino acids. Germline V lookup: CDR1 MNHNY, CDR2 SVGAGI (reference sequence). V shed 5 bases and J 7 bases; nucleotides not matched to a gene: 9. This CDR3 is CASSTGLAASEQYF. The CDR3 DNA sequence: TGTGCCAGCAGTACGGGACTAGCCGCCTCTGAGCAGTACTTC.

The rearrangement links TRBV18 to TRBJ2-3, with 15 nucleotides matching TRBD2. Germline CDR1 reads KGHSH; CDR2 reads LQKENI. The CDR3 is made up of 16 amino acids. The V segment lost 3 bases and the J segment 8 bases; nucleotides outside the gene matches: 6. CDR3 DNA sequence: TGTGCCAGCTCACCCTCCCCGGGACTAGCGGGAGGTACGCAGTATTTT. Translated, it gives CASSPSPGLAGGTQYF.

V gene TRBV5-6 combines with J gene TRBJ1-2; D uncertain. V lost 1 base, J lost 7 bases, and 11 bases lay in between. The length of the CDR3 is 13 residues. Per germline, CDR1 SGHDT and CDR2 YYEEEE. The CDR3 region is CASSLMRARGYTF. CDR3 bases: TGTGCCAGCAGCTTGATGAGGGCGCGTGGCTACACCTTC. Full variable domain (remainder filled in from reference TRBV5-6 and TRBJ1-2): DAGVTQSPTHLIKTRGQQVTLRCSPKSGHDTVSWYQQALGQGPQFIFQYYEEEERQRGNFPDRFSGHQFPNYSSELNVNALLLGDSALYLCASSLMRARGYTFGSGTRLTVV.

The genes are TRBV28 and TRBJ2-7; 7 nucleotides match TRBD1. With 2 bases clipped from V and 4 bases from J, the junction kept 5 bases outside the gene matches. The CDR3 length is 14 residues. Per germline, CDR1 MDHEN and CDR2 SYDVKM. The CDR3 sequence is CASSLRGRLYEQYF. DNA for the CDR3: TGTGCCAGCAGTTTAAGGGGGCGCTTATACGAGCAGTACTTC.

This clone was seen once. The chain links TRBV9 to TRBJ2-1; 7 bases agree with TRBD1. Germline CDR1 and CDR2: SGDLS and YYNGEE. V gave up 4 bases and J gave up 5 bases; unmatched junction bases: 6. The CDR3 loop spans 14 amino acids. CDR3 coding DNA: TGTGCCAGCAGCACCGGGACAGTCCACAATGAGCAGTTCTTC. Translation gives CASSTGTVHNEQFF.

This chain joins TRBV12-3 or TRBV12-4 and TRBJ2-7; 9 positions match TRBD1. This CDR3 region has 13 residues. Unmatched junction bases numbered 6, after V lost 6 bases and J lost 6 bases. The DNA of the CDR3 is TGTGCCAGCAGCACGGGACAGGGCTTCGAGCAGTACTTC. Translating gives CASSTGQGFEQYF.

The sample holds one count of this clone. The chain uses TRBV19 and TRBJ1-5; the D gene is possibly TRBD1 (5 bases). Germline V gene sequence: CDR1 LNHDA, CDR2 SQIVND (reference sequence). Trimming stripped 3 bases from V and 7 bases from J, with 10 bases between. The CDR3 has 13 residues. CDR3 sequence (DNA): TGTGCCAGTAGTATTGGGACTCCGCAGCCCCAGCATTTT. Its translation: CASSIGTPQPQHF.

The chain recombines TRBV10-2 with TRBJ1-5, with unresolved D. This CDR3 spans 15 amino acids. In germline, CDR1 is WSHSY, CDR2 SAAADI. With 9 bases removed from V and 0 bases from J, the gap between germline ends came to 15 bases. The CDR3: CASGRTPDSNQPQHF. In DNA, the CDR3 is TGCGCCAGTGGTCGAACCCCAGATAGCAATCAGCCCCAGCATTTT.

The count of this clone is one. The rearrangement joins TRBV6-5 to TRBJ2-7; 9 nucleotides line up with TRBD2. The CDR3 spans 15 residues. CDR1 MNHEY and CDR2 SVGAGI come from the germline V gene. V was clipped by 5 bases and J by 3 bases; unmatched bases: 8. The CDR3 region has the DNA TGTGCCAGCAGTACTAGCGGGTCGCCTTTCTACGAGCAGTACTTC. This gives the protein CASSTSGSPFYEQYF.

The CDR3 nucleotides are TGTGCCAGCAGCTTGGGACTAGCGGGGGCGCCCGGCGATACGCAGTATTTT. Its protein is CASSLGLAGAPGDTQYF. V is TRBV7-2 and J is TRBJ2-3, with 14 bases aligning to TRBD2. After removal of 3 bases from V and 6 bases from J, the junction contained 8 bases not matched to a gene. CDR1 and CDR2 (germline): SGHTA, FQGNSA. The CDR3 is made up of 17 amino acids.

The chain recombines TRBV5-1 with TRBJ2-5; weak D call: TRBD1 (6 bases). Between the trimmed V and J ends, which lost 2 bases and 3 bases, there was a span of 8 bases. This CDR3 region has 13 residues. The germline V gene encodes CDR1 SGHRS and CDR2 YFSETQ. CDR3 residues: CASSLQGEETQYF. CDR3 sequence (DNA): TGCGCCAGCAGCTTACAGGGCGAAGAGACCCAGTACTTC.

V usage is TRBV7-2 and J usage is TRBJ2-1; TRBD2 is a possible D gene (6 bases). Germline CDR1 and CDR2: SGHTA and FQGNSA. The germline V and J ends were trimmed by 1 base and 2 bases, with 15 bases remaining between them. The CDR3 contains 17 residues. This CDR3 is CASSLVGGTPPYNEQFF. As DNA, the CDR3 is TGTGCCAGCAGCTTAGTAGGCGGGACTCCGCCCTACAATGAGCAGTTCTTC.

This chain links TRBV5-4 with TRBJ1-3; 7 nucleotides align to TRBD1. This CDR3 is built from 14 residues. Germline CDR1 and CDR2: SGHNT and YYREEE (reference sequence). Trimming took 9 bases from V and 0 from J; bases not matched to a gene: 6. The CDR3: CATGQALSGNTIYF. CDR3 DNA: TGTGCCACCGGACAGGCCCTCTCTGGAAACACCATATATTTT. Combining the CDR3 with reference TRBV5-4 and TRBJ1-3 gives the whole variable domain ETGVTQSPTHLIKTRGQQVTLRCSSQSGHNTVSWYQQALGQGPQFIFQYYREEENGRGNFPPRFSGLQFPNYSSELNVNALELDDSALYLCATGQALSGNTIYFGEGSWLTVV.

This chain connects TRBV2 to TRBJ2-5; D remains ambiguous. Germline assignment: CDR1 SNHLY and CDR2 FYNNEI. V lost 6 bases to trimming and J lost 6 bases, with 11 bases between them. The CDR3 runs 12 residues. CDR3 DNA: TGTGCCAGCAGCGTTTTACAGCAGACCCAGTACTTC. It yields the protein CASSVLQQTQYF.

The sample holds one count of this clone. This chain joins TRBV27 and TRBJ2-3, with 8 bases matching TRBD2. CDR3 length equals 15 residues. CDR1 is MNHEY and CDR2 is SMNVEV in the germline V gene (reference sequence). The J segment lost 1 base and the V segment lost 5 bases, leaving 5 bases of the junction unmatched. The CDR3 bases are TGTGCCAGCAGTCCCTTAGCGGGACGCACAGATACGCAGTATTTT. Translating it yields CASSPLAGRTDTQYF.

This sequence joins TRBV24-1 and TRBJ2-2, with a weak D call TRBD1 (6 bases). CDR1 KGHDR and CDR2 SFDVKD come from the germline V gene. The CDR3 runs to 13 residues. The V end lost 4 bases, the J end lost 6 bases, and 8 bases lay between the germline ends. CDR3 bases: TGTGCCACCAGTGAAGGGGGTTCCGGGGAGCTGTTTTTT. It codes for CATSEGGSGELFF.